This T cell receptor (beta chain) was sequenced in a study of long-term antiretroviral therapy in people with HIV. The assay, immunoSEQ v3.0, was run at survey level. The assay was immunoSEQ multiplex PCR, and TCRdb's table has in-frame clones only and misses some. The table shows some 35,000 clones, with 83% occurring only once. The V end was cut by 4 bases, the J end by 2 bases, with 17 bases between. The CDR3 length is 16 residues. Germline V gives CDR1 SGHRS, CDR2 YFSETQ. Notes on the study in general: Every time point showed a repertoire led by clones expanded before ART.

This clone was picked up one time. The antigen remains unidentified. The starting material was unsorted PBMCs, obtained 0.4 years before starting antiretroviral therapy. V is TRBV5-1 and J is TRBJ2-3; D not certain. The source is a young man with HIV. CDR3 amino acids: CASSPSAVYITDTQYF. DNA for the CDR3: TGCGCCAGCAGCCCGTCGGCGGTCTACATCACAGATACGCAGTATTTT.